The 29 T cell receptor beta chains reported below all come from one sample, sequenced in a study of beta chain features in type 1 diabetes. TCRB transcripts that were expressed got sequenced, as all of the isolated RNA had been reverse transcribed. Repertoires were generated with immunoSEQ multiplex PCR, while TCRdb's copy carries only in-frame clones and drops some. The data show 350,000 or so clones, roughly a fifth seen once. The sample consisted of naive CD4+ T cells from blood. Receptors originate from a woman aged 18-29 years in good health.

The chain recombines TRBV18 with TRBJ2-6; 8 bases are a match to TRBD1. V gave up 3 bases and J gave up 0 bases; unmatched junction bases: 7. The CDR3 totals 18 residues. From germline, CDR1 is KGHSH and CDR2 LQKENI. The CDR3 reads CASSPRTGSPSGANVLTF. The CDR3 DNA follows: TGTGCCAGCTCACCGCGGACAGGGTCACCCTCTGGGGCCAACGTCCTGACTTTC.

Only a few counts were recorded for this clone. The chain uses TRBV6-6 and TRBJ2-7; 11 bases agree with TRBD2. The CDR3 extends over 14 amino acids. After removal of 8 bases from V and 4 bases from J, the junction contained 7 bases not matched to a gene. The germline V gene has CDR1 MNHNY and CDR2 SVGAGI (reference sequence). The CDR3 nucleotides are TGTGCCAGCGGATTTAGCGGGAGGGCGTACGAGCAGTACTTC. Encoded protein: CASGFSGRAYEQYF.

The chain combines TRBV28 with TRBJ2-7; possible D gene TRBD2, 5 bases. This CDR3 has 13 amino acids. In germline, CDR1 is MDHEN, CDR2 SYDVKM. Trimming took 10 bases from V and 4 from J, leaving 17 bases between them. The CDR3: CATAFEGLYEQYF. The CDR3 DNA reads TGTGCCACGGCCTTCGAGGGCCTTTACGAGCAGTACTTC.

This clone was recorded a few times. V usage is TRBV7-9 and J usage is TRBJ2-7, with D tentatively TRBD2 (6 bases). Trimming pared 5 bases from V and 0 bases from J, leaving 11 bases between. Germline CDR1 is SEHNR and CDR2 is FQNEAQ (reference sequence). This CDR3 is 14 amino acids long. The CDR3 is CASSPGLTSYEQYF. The DNA of the CDR3 is TGTGCCAGCAGCCCGGGACTGACCTCCTACGAGCAGTACTTC. Together with reference TRBV7-9 and TRBJ2-7, the CDR3 gives the full variable domain: DTGVSQNPRHKITKRGQNVTFRCDPISEHNRLYWYRQTLGQGPEFLTYFQNEAQLEKSRLLSDRFSAERPKGSFSTLEIQRTEQGDSAMYLCASSPGLTSYEQYFGPGTRLTVT.

This clone has only a few counts. This sequence joins TRBV7-9 and TRBJ1-6; TRBD1 aligns across 10 bases. Unmatched junction bases numbered 12, after V lost 6 bases and J lost 7 bases. Germline CDR1 and CDR2: SEHNR and FQNEAQ (reference sequence). This CDR3 has 17 amino acids. The CDR3 loop is CASRWGTGANENSPLHF. The CDR3 DNA reads TGTGCCAGCAGATGGGGGACAGGGGCCAACGAGAATTCACCCCTCCACTTT.

The chain uses TRBV4-1 and TRBJ1-1, with D maybe TRBD1 (6 bases). Germline V gene sequence: CDR1 MGHRA, CDR2 YSYEKL. This CDR3 is built from 17 residues. The V and J ends lost 0 bases and 0 bases respectively, with 14 bases between them. This CDR3 reads CASSQEGGIDMNTEAFF. The CDR3 DNA follows: TGCGCCAGCAGCCAAGAAGGGGGAATCGACATGAACACTGAAGCTTTCTTT.

V and J are TRBV6-6 and TRBJ1-3; the match to TRBD1 covers 8 bases. The V segment lost 5 bases and the J segment 5 bases; nucleotides outside the gene matches: 5. CDR3 size: 14 residues. Per germline, CDR1 MNHNY and CDR2 SVGAGI (reference sequence). The CDR3 reads CASSIRTGRNTIYF. DNA of the CDR3: TGTGCCAGCAGTATACGGACAGGGAGAAACACCATATATTTT.

The chain carries TRBV7-9 and TRBJ2-7, with a tentative D call TRBD1 (5 bases). Germline lookup yields CDR1 SEHNR and CDR2 FQNEAQ (reference sequence). The length of the CDR3 is 14 residues. Trimming stripped 1 base from V and 1 base from J, with 8 bases between. CDR3 coding DNA: TGTGCCAGCAGCTTAGGATCAGGGTCCTACGAGCAGTACTTC. The encoded protein is CASSLGSGSYEQYF.

This clone was observed a handful of times. The chain joins TRBV29-1 to TRBJ2-1, with a tentative D call TRBD2 (6 bases). CDR1 and CDR2 (germline): SQVTM, ANQGSEA. V was pared by 2 bases and J by 15 bases, with 17 bases between. The CDR3 length is 12 residues. The CDR3 nucleotides are TGCAGCGTTGAATGGGAGATTGGGAGGCGGTTCTTC. This encodes CSVEWEIGRRFF.

This rearrangement joins TRBV27 to TRBJ2-3; D might be TRBD2 (6 bases). Germline CDR1 and CDR2: MNHEY and SMNVEV (reference sequence). This CDR3 is 15 amino acids long. V was shortened by 5 bases and J by 6 bases, with 18 bases between the two germline ends. Written as DNA, the CDR3 is TGTGCCAGCAGTCGCGCAGTGGGACTTCAGGATACGCAGTATTTT. Translation gives CASSRAVGLQDTQYF.

The genes are TRBV9 and TRBJ2-3, with 7 nucleotides matching TRBD1. In germline, CDR1 is SGDLS, CDR2 YYNGEE. There are 15 residues in the CDR3. V gave up 3 bases and J gave up 2 bases; unmatched junction bases: 6. The CDR3 nucleotides are TGTGCCAGCAGCGAAGGACAGGAGCCCACAGATACGCAGTATTTT. This encodes CASSEGQEPTDTQYF.

This chain uses TRBV5-1 with TRBJ1-1, with D perhaps matching TRBD1 (5 bases). This CDR3 has 15 residues. Trimming left V 4 bases short and J 5 bases short, with 18 bases between. Per the germline V gene, CDR1 is SGHRS and CDR2 is YFSETQ. The CDR3 sequence is CASSLGVGAGTEAFF. Here the CDR3 DNA reads TGCGCCAGCAGCCTTGGTGTAGGGGCAGGGACTGAAGCTTTCTTT.

The J gene is TRBJ1-4, the V gene TRBV18; TRBD1 agrees at 7 bases. J was trimmed by 8 bases and V by 6 bases; bases with no gene match: 6. This CDR3 has 13 amino acids. Germline CDR1 and CDR2: KGHSH and LQKENI. The CDR3 DNA reads as TGTGCCAGCTCCCGGGACAGCCAGGAAAAACTGTTTTTT. Its protein is CASSRDSQEKLFF.

The table lists this clone with a few counts. The V call is TRBV4-2, the J call TRBJ2-1; tentatively, D is TRBD2 (5 bases). The CDR3 runs to 16 residues. Trimming took 3 bases from V and 3 from J, leaving 15 bases between them. Germline assignment: CDR1 LGHNA and CDR2 YNFKEQ. DNA of the CDR3: TGTGCCAGCAGCCACACAACCGCCGGGGACTACAATGAGCAGTTCTTC. Its translation: CASSHTTAGDYNEQFF.

Only a few counts were recorded for this clone. V is TRBV30 and J is TRBJ1-1; D perhaps matches TRBD1 (5 bases). The germline CDR1 and CDR2 sequences are GTSNPN and SVGIG (reference sequence). The CDR3 has 15 residues. Trimming shortened V by 0 bases and J by 5 bases, and 16 bases separated the two germline ends. For the CDR3, the DNA is TGTGCCTGGAGTGTAGGCCCCCTCGGGGGGACTGAAGCTTTCTTT. This encodes CAWSVGPLGGTEAFF.

This clone appeared a few times. For the CDR3, the DNA is TGTGCCAGCAGCCAACAGGAGGTGGGGAACACTGAAGCTTTCTTT. This translates into CASSQQEVGNTEAFF. V and J are TRBV14 and TRBJ1-1; D uncertain. The germline CDR1 and CDR2 sequences are SGHDN and FVKESK. V gave up 2 bases and J gave up 1 base, with 11 bases separating them. There are 15 residues in the CDR3.

This clone has a handful of counts. The CDR3 region is CASSQVSGSTEAFF. DNA for the CDR3: TGTGCCAGCAGCCAAGTGTCGGGTTCCACTGAAGCTTTCTTT. This rearrangement joins TRBV14 to TRBJ1-1; D gene ambiguous. The CDR3 spans 14 residues. Looked up from germline, CDR1 is SGHDN and CDR2 is FVKESK. V lost 1 base, J lost 4 bases, and 10 bases lay in between.

This clone was counted between two and nine times. The V and J genes are TRBV4-1 and TRBJ2-2, with a possible D match to TRBD1 (5 bases). V was pared by 1 base and J by 6 bases, with 9 bases between. The germline gives CDR1 MGHRA, CDR2 YSYEKL. This CDR3 contains 14 residues. The CDR3: CASSQVRGPGELFF. CDR3 sequence (DNA): TGCGCCAGCAGCCAAGTAAGGGGTCCCGGGGAGCTGTTTTTT.

In its sample, this clone was seen a few times. J is TRBJ1-5 and V is TRBV30; D might be TRBD1 (5 bases). The CDR3 extends over 13 amino acids. V lost 6 bases and J lost 7, with 16 bases in between. The germline gives CDR1 GTSNPN, CDR2 SVGIG (reference sequence). The CDR3 region is CACQVGGNQPQHF. CDR3 in DNA: TGTGCCTGCCAGGTGGGGGGAAACCAGCCCCAGCATTTT. Complete variable domain (other parts from reference TRBV30 and TRBJ1-5): SQTIHQWPATLVQPVGSPLSLECTVEGTSNPNLYWYRQAAGRGLQLLFYSVGIGQISSEVPQNLSASRPQDRQFILSSKKLLLSDSGFYLCACQVGGNQPQHFGDGTRLSIL.

In its sample, this clone was seen a few times. This rearrangement joins TRBV19 to TRBJ1-1; D ambiguous. CDR1 and CDR2 from the germline V gene are LNHDA and SQIVND (reference sequence). Trimming removed 5 bases at V and 1 base at J, with 8 bases between. The CDR3 sequence is 13 residues long. CDR3: CASSAGWNTEAFF. As DNA, the CDR3 is TGTGCCAGTAGTGCAGGTTGGAACACTGAAGCTTTCTTT. Full variable domain (outside the CDR3, taken from reference TRBV19 and TRBJ1-1): DGGITQSPKYLFRKEGQNVTLSCEQNLNHDAMYWYRQDPGQGLRLIYYSQIVNDFQKGDIAEGYSVSREKKESFPLTVTSAQKNPTAFYLCASSAGWNTEAFFGQGTRLTVV.

V and J are TRBV5-1 and TRBJ2-7; 8 bases match TRBD1. CDR1 SGHRS and CDR2 YFSETQ come from the germline V gene. The CDR3 covers 13 residues. The V and J ends lost 7 bases and 4 bases, in that order; junction bases with no gene match: 7. The CDR3, as DNA: TGCGCCAGCGCGCAGGGGGCAGCATACGAGCAGTACTTC. Residues: CASAQGAAYEQYF.

This clone was seen once. The chain carries TRBV9 and TRBJ2-2; the match to TRBD2 covers 15 bases. CDR1 and CDR2 from the germline V gene are SGDLS and YYNGEE. CDR3 length: 17 residues. Unmatched junction bases numbered 4, after V lost 0 bases and J lost 7 bases. The CDR3 protein is CASSVAGLAGGYGELFF. The CDR3 DNA is TGTGCCAGCAGCGTAGCGGGACTAGCGGGAGGATACGGGGAGCTGTTTTTT.

The gene calls are TRBV11-2 and TRBJ1-1; D perhaps matches TRBD1 (5 bases). Germline V lookup: CDR1 SGHAT, CDR2 FQNNGV. The V end was cut by 4 bases, the J end by 0 bases, with 15 bases between. CDR3 length: 16 residues. CDR3 sequence: CASSSPRGTLNTEAFF. Here the CDR3 DNA reads TGTGCCAGCAGCTCCCCTAGGGGCACTCTGAACACTGAAGCTTTCTTT.

The gene calls are TRBV30 and TRBJ1-1, with D perhaps matching TRBD1 (6 bases). In germline, CDR1 is GTSNPN, CDR2 SVGIG (reference sequence). This CDR3 is 13 amino acids long. V lost 2 bases to trimming and J lost 4 bases, with 11 bases between them. CDR3 nucleotide sequence: TGTGCCTGGAGTCGACAGGCTTCCACTGAAGCTTTCTTT. Its protein is CAWSRQASTEAFF.

This clone was picked up a small number of times. The chain is built from TRBV20-1 and TRBJ2-7, with D unclear. The CDR3 covers 11 residues. The V gene lost 2 bases and the J gene lost 5 bases, with 7 bases spanning the gap. From germline, CDR1 is DFQATT and CDR2 SNEGSKA (reference sequence). For the CDR3, the DNA is TGCAGTGCTAGAATGGCCAACGAGCAGTACTTC. Translating gives CSARMANEQYF.

This clone was observed a few times. The rearrangement links TRBV5-1 to TRBJ2-1; perhaps TRBD2 as D (5 bases). Germline CDR1 SGHRS, CDR2 YFSETQ. V lost 2 bases, J lost 4 bases, and 13 bases lay in between. The CDR3 is made up of 15 amino acids. The CDR3 nucleotides read TGCGCCAGCAGCTTCTTACTAGGTTCGTACAATGAGCAGTTCTTC. It codes for CASSFLLGSYNEQFF.

In this sample, this clone turned up a few times. The rearrangement links TRBV7-2 to TRBJ1-2, with a tentative D call TRBD1 (5 bases). Trimming took 1 base from V and 2 from J, leaving 8 bases between them. CDR1 is SGHTA, CDR2 FQGNSA, per germline. There are 14 residues in the CDR3. The CDR3 protein is CASSLEAGNYGYTF. In DNA form, the CDR3 reads TGTGCCAGCAGCTTAGAAGCAGGGAACTATGGCTACACCTTC. The full variable domain, rest sourced from reference TRBV7-2 and TRBJ1-2, is GAGVSQSPSNKVTEKGKDVELRCDPISGHTALYWYRQSLGQGLEFLIYFQGNSAPDKSGLPSDRFSAERTGGSVSTLTIQRTQQEDSAVYLCASSLEAGNYGYTFGSGTRLTVV.

This clone occurred a few times. This chain connects TRBV9 to TRBJ1-2, with D perhaps TRBD1 (6 bases). Between the trimmed V and J ends, which lost 4 bases and 4 bases, there was a span of 14 bases. The length of the CDR3 is 14 residues. Germline CDR1 reads SGDLS; CDR2 reads YYNGEE. The CDR3 loop reads CASSPQGGLYGYTF. The CDR3 region has the DNA TGTGCCAGCAGCCCACAGGGCGGACTCTATGGCTACACCTTC.

This chain connects TRBV19 to TRBJ2-1; maybe TRBD2 (6 bases). CDR3 length: 15 amino acids. Trimming took off 7 bases at V and 2 bases at J, with 15 bases between the two ends. Germline V lookup: CDR1 LNHDA, CDR2 SQIVND (reference sequence). The DNA for the CDR3 is TGTGCCAGTAACTCATGGGCGGGAACCTACAATGAGCAGTTCTTC. Translating gives CASNSWAGTYNEQFF.